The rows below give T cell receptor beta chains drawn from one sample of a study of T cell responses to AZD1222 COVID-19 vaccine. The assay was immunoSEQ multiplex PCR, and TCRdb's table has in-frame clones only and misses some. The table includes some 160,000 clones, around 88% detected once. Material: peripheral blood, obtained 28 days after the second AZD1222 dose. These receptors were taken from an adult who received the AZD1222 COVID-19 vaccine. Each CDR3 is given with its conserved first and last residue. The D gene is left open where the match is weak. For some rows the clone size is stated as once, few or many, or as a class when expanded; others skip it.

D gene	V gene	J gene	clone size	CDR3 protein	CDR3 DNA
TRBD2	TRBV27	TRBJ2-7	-	CASKLTSGGIYEQYF	TGTGCCAGCAAGCTAACTAGCGGGGGAATCTACGAGCAGTACTTC
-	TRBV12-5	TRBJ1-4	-	CASGLGPPEKLFF	TGTGCTAGTGGTTTAGGGCCGCCTGAAAAACTGTTTTTT
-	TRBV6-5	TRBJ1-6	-	CASTRGNSPLHF	TGTGCCAGCACCCGGGGGAATTCACCCCTCCACTTT
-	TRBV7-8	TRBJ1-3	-	CASSLMGGAGEGSGNTIYF	TGTGCCAGCAGCTTAATGGGAGGGGCGGGGGAAGGCTCTGGAAACACCATATATTTT
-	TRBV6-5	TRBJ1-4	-	CAGGVTLTSEKLFF	TGTGCCGGTGGGGTAACCTTAACATCTGAAAAACTGTTTTTT
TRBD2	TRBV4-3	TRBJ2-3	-	CASSQDLLAGLTDTQYF	TGCGCCAGCAGCCAAGATTTACTAGCGGGGCTCACAGATACGCAGTATTTT
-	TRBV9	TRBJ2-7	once	CASSVGLAPTYEQYF	TGTGCCAGCAGCGTAGGTTTAGCACCCACCTACGAGCAGTACTTC
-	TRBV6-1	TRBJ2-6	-	CASSEQGTSGANVLTF	TGTGCCAGCAGTGAACAGGGTACCTCTGGGGCCAACGTCCTGACTTTC
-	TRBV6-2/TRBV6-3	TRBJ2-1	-	CASSYSPDRPAYNEQFF	TGTGCCAGCAGTTACTCACCGGACAGACCTGCCTACAATGAGCAGTTCTTC
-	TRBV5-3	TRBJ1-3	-	CARSFPHVGNTIYF	TGTGCCAGAAGCTTCCCCCATGTTGGAAACACCATATATTTT
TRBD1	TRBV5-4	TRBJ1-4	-	CASSPDRGEKLFF	TGTGCCAGCAGCCCCGACAGGGGCGAAAAACTGTTTTTT
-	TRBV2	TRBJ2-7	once	CASYSYEQYF	TGTGCCAGCTACAGCTACGAGCAGTACTTC
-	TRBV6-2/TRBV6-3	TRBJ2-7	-	CASNPTGTNYEQYF	TGTGCCAGCAACCCCACAGGGACAAACTACGAGCAGTACTTC
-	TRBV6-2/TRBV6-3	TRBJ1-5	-	CASSYSDGHQPQHF	TGTGCCAGCAGTTACTCGGATGGACATCAGCCCCAGCATTTT
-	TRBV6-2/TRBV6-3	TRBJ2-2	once	CASSYLQGVPNTGELFF	TGTGCCAGCAGTTACTTACAAGGAGTCCCGAACACCGGGGAGCTGTTTTTT
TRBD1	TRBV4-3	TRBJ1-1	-	CASSPSGGYTEAFF	TGCGCCAGCAGCCCCTCAGGGGGCTACACTGAAGCTTTCTTT